This paragraph reports one T cell receptor beta chain. These data belong to a study of tumor-infiltrating lymphocytes in glioblastoma multiforme. Multiple V-beta primers and a C-beta primer amplified TCRB from RNA. Using its own MiXCR run on the multiplex PCR reads, TCRdb lists one record per CDR3 protein. This sample has about 15,000 distinct CDR3 sequences; over 60% occur once, and the top ten carry roughly two fifths. Sequencing was done on a sample of brain tumor tissue. The TCR originated in a male donor with glioblastoma.

The DNA of the CDR3 is TGTGCCAGCAGCTCAGTGAGCCGTGGGGCTAGCGGGGACCAGTACTTC. Residues: CASSSVSRGASGDQYF. The V call is TRBV11-2, the J call TRBJ2-5, with 9 bases identical to TRBD2. Trimming took 4 bases from V and 10 from J; bases not matched to a gene: 16. The CDR3 has 16 residues. Germline V gene sequence: CDR1 SGHAT, CDR2 FQNNGV.